The 8 T cell receptor beta chains listed next were all sequenced from one sample in a study of T cells in Graves' hyperthyroidism and ophthalmopathy. RNA transcripts provided the source from which TCR beta CDR3 regions were amplified. First-round RT-PCR of the TCR CDR3 relied on the HTBI primer set. TCRdb reprocessed the multiplex PCR reads with MiXCR, giving one entry per CDR3 protein. Of some 800,000 distinct CDR3 sequences listed, about 38% are singletons. The material sequenced was blood. Every receptor here comes from a man younger than 35 with Graves' hyperthyroidism.

This clonotype was seen a few times. This sequence joins TRBV20-1 and TRBJ1-3; no clear D gene. The CDR3 is 13 residues long. Germline V gene sequence: CDR1 DFQATT, CDR2 SNEGSKA (reference sequence). Trimming removed 1 base from V and 0 bases from J, with 4 bases in between. CDR3 nucleotide sequence: TGCAGTGCTAGAGCCGTCTCTGGAAACACCATATATTTT. Encoded protein: CSARAVSGNTIYF.

This sequence joins TRBV7-6 and TRBJ2-7, with D possibly TRBD1 on 6 matching bases. The V and J ends lost 1 base and 3 bases respectively, with 19 bases between them. Germline V gene sequence: CDR1 SGHVS, CDR2 FNYEAQ. This CDR3 comprises 17 residues. The DNA of the CDR3 is TGTGCCAGCAGCTTAGAGGTCGGGACACTTCCCTACTACGAGCAGTACTTC. Its protein is CASSLEVGTLPYYEQYF.

This clonotype has ten or more counts. The chain joins TRBV12-3 or TRBV12-4 to TRBJ2-5; D possibly matches TRBD1 or TRBD2 (5 bases each). The length of the CDR3 is 12 residues. V dropped 7 bases and J dropped 5 bases, with 11 bases sitting between them. The CDR3 DNA is TGTGCCAGCACCTTGGGGGAGGAGACCCAGTACTTC. Its protein product is CASTLGEETQYF.

V is TRBV15 and J is TRBJ1-1, with D maybe TRBD1 (6 bases). V lost 0 bases and J lost 5, with 7 bases in between. Germline CDR1 reads LNHNV; CDR2 reads YYDKDF (reference sequence). The CDR3 covers 13 residues. CDR3 DNA sequence: TGTGCCACCAGCAGAGATGGACAGACTGAAGCTTTCTTT. Translating gives CATSRDGQTEAFF.

This clonotype was seen repeatedly, ten times or more. The J gene is TRBJ1-2, the V gene TRBV20-1; 9 bases line up with TRBD1. V dropped 7 bases and J dropped 8; count of bases not matched to a gene: 11. CDR1 and CDR2 (germline): DFQATT, SNEGSKA (reference sequence). The CDR3 runs to 13 residues. The CDR3 DNA reads TGCAGTGTTCGAAACAGGGGGCTCTTGGGCTACACCTTC. Encoded protein: CSVRNRGLLGYTF.

In its sample, this clonotype was seen a few times. This chain uses TRBV12-3 or TRBV12-4 with TRBJ1-5, with 9 bases identical to TRBD1. CDR3 length: 14 amino acids. J gave up 5 bases and V 6 bases, and 5 bases lay outside the gene matches. CDR3 sequence: CASSLQGAHQPQHF. For the CDR3, the DNA is TGTGCCAGCAGCTTACAGGGGGCCCATCAGCCCCAGCATTTT.

The V and J genes are TRBV4-2 and TRBJ2-5; 12 bases are shared with TRBD2. This CDR3 is built from 17 residues. The germline gives CDR1 LGHNA, CDR2 YNFKEQ. V shed 1 base and J 5 bases; nucleotides not matched to a gene: 8. The CDR3 DNA sequence: TGTGCCAGCAGCCAAGTCATCCTAGCGGGAGGGGAGGAGACCCAGTACTTC. It translates to CASSQVILAGGEETQYF.

The chain has TRBV7-2 and TRBJ2-2, with D possibly TRBD2 on 6 matching bases. The V gene lost 7 bases and the J gene lost 3 bases, with 15 bases spanning the gap. CDR1 is SGHTA, CDR2 FQGNSA, per germline. This CDR3 is 15 amino acids long. Written as DNA, the CDR3 is TGTGCCAGCACCCAATGGGACTGGGACACCGGGGAGCTGTTTTTT. Protein: CASTQWDWDTGELFF.